A single sample is the source of the 13 T cell receptor beta chains below, sequenced in a study of T cell responses to AZD1222 COVID-19 vaccine. Data came from immunoSEQ multiplex PCR; TCRdb stores just in-frame clones and leaves some out. Of 130,000 or so clones listed, roughly 94% were seen once; the top ten hold about 1.9%. The source was peripheral blood, collected on day 0 of AZD1222 vaccination. Receptor source: an adult in good health.

The chain is built from TRBV27 and TRBJ2-1, with D tentatively TRBD1 (6 bases). CDR3 size: 15 residues. V shed 1 base and J shed 9 bases, with 16 bases lying between them. CDR1 is MNHEY, CDR2 SMNVEV, per germline (reference sequence). The CDR3 DNA reads as TGTGCCAGCAGTTTATACCATGACAGGCCCAGTGAGCAGTTCTTC. This codes for CASSLYHDRPSEQFF.

This clone was seen a few times. The chain employs TRBV5-4 and TRBJ1-1; D ambiguous. CDR3 length: 17 amino acids. CDR1 is SGHNT and CDR2 is YYREEE in the germline V gene (reference sequence). Trimming stripped 5 bases from V and 4 bases from J, with 24 bases between. The CDR3 nucleotides read TGTGCCAGCAGTTCCTTAGGCTGGCGGGAGGGAAGCACTGAAGCTTTCTTT. Translated: CASSSLGWREGSTEAFF. Complete variable domain (other parts from reference TRBV5-4 and TRBJ1-1): ETGVTQSPTHLIKTRGQQVTLRCSSQSGHNTVSWYQQALGQGPQFIFQYYREEENGRGNFPPRFSGLQFPNYSSELNVNALELDDSALYLCASSSLGWREGSTEAFFGQGTRLTVV.

In DNA form, the CDR3 reads TGCGCCAGCAGCGACATGACAGGGGGCGGCACTGAAGCTTTCTTT. Translating it yields CASSDMTGGGTEAFF. The rearrangement joins TRBV5-1 to TRBJ1-1, with 10 bases matching TRBD1. Germline lookup yields CDR1 SGHRS and CDR2 YFSETQ. With 4 bases clipped from V and 4 bases from J, the junction kept 7 bases outside the gene matches. The length of the CDR3 is 15 residues.

The J gene is TRBJ1-4, the V gene TRBV4-3; the match to TRBD1 covers 7 bases. Losses at the gene ends were 0 bases for V and 7 bases for J; bases not matched to a gene: 11. The V gene's germline CDR1 is LGHNA and CDR2 YSLEER. The CDR3 contains 17 residues. DNA of the CDR3: TGCGCCAGCAGCCAAGATCGGGTAGGGGGCTTTTCTGAAAAACTGTTTTTT. Residues: CASSQDRVGGFSEKLFF.

The CDR3, as DNA: TGTGCCAGCAGCCGTCCTCGGGATACGCAGTATTTT. Translated, it gives CASSRPRDTQYF. The chain couples TRBV11-2 to TRBJ2-3, with D hard to call. Per the germline V gene, CDR1 is SGHAT and CDR2 is FQNNGV. Trimming left V 5 bases short and J 6 bases short, with 9 bases between. The CDR3 is 12 amino acids.

J is TRBJ1-6 and V is TRBV5-1; perhaps TRBD1 as D (5 bases). From germline, CDR1 is SGHRS and CDR2 YFSETQ. V lost 0 bases and J 10 bases, leaving 20 bases between the germline ends. CDR3 length: 17 residues. This chain's CDR3 is CASSLEGQERGGSPLHF. Written as DNA, the CDR3 is TGCGCCAGCAGCTTGGAGGGTCAGGAGAGGGGTGGGTCACCCCTCCACTTT.

The J gene is TRBJ1-4, the V gene TRBV6-5; 10 bases are shared with TRBD1. J lost 5 bases, V lost 4 bases, and 1 base had no gene match. CDR1 is MNHEY and CDR2 is SVGAGI in the germline V gene. The CDR3 extends over 14 amino acids. CDR3 DNA sequence: TGTGCCAGCAGTTGGGACAGGGGAAATGAAAAACTGTTTTTT. Translated, it gives CASSWDRGNEKLFF.

The chain employs TRBV7-9 and TRBJ1-1; weak D call: TRBD1 (5 bases). The V gene lost 1 base and the J gene lost 0 bases, with 12 bases spanning the gap. The CDR3 sequence is 16 residues long. CDR1 is SEHNR and CDR2 is FQNEAQ in the germline V gene (reference sequence). CDR3 protein: CASSLGSGPMNTEAFF. The CDR3 bases are TGTGCCAGCAGCTTAGGTTCGGGACCTATGAACACTGAAGCTTTCTTT.

The rearrangement uses TRBV7-2 and TRBJ2-5, with D possibly TRBD1 on 6 matching bases. The V and J ends lost 1 base and 5 bases respectively, with 8 bases between them. The CDR3 is 13 residues long. Germline V gene data show CDR1 as SGHTA and CDR2 as FQGNSA. The CDR3 is CASSLGQAETQYF. The CDR3 coding sequence is TGTGCCAGCAGCTTAGGACAGGCTGAGACCCAGTACTTC.

The rearrangement links TRBV30 to TRBJ1-4; TRBD1 matches at 7 bases. CDR1 is GTSNPN, CDR2 SVGIG, per germline (reference sequence). V was clipped by 3 bases and J by 6 bases; unmatched bases: 10. The CDR3 has 15 residues. CDR3 sequence: CAWSVLGTEDEKLFF. CDR3 DNA: TGTGCCTGGAGCGTCCTAGGGACAGAGGATGAAAAACTGTTTTTT.

DNA of the CDR3: TGTGCCAGCAGTTTCGACAGGGGACTCGAGCAGTACTTC. This translates into CASSFDRGLEQYF. This chain connects TRBV28 to TRBJ2-7; the match to TRBD1 covers 8 bases. This CDR3 comprises 13 residues. Germline V gene sequence: CDR1 MDHEN, CDR2 SYDVKM. J lost 6 bases, V lost 3 bases, and 4 bases had no gene match.

The genes are TRBV7-9 and TRBJ2-3; tentatively, D is TRBD2 (6 bases). V was cut by 3 bases and J by 8 bases, with 21 bases left in between. Germline V gene sequence: CDR1 SEHNR, CDR2 FQNEAQ (reference sequence). The CDR3 totals 16 residues. For the CDR3, the DNA is TGTGCCAGCAGCTTTAGGGCGGGGTCCCCAACACGTACGCAGTATTTT. It codes for CASSFRAGSPTRTQYF.

This clone appeared a single time. The gene calls are TRBV11-2 and TRBJ2-3; tentative D call: TRBD2 (5 bases). Trimming shortened V by 0 bases and J by 5 bases, and 6 bases separated the two germline ends. Germline V gene sequence: CDR1 SGHAT, CDR2 FQNNGV. This CDR3 contains 13 residues. DNA for the CDR3: TGTGCCAGCAGCTTAGATCGGGGAGATACGCAGTATTTT. It is translated as CASSLDRGDTQYF.